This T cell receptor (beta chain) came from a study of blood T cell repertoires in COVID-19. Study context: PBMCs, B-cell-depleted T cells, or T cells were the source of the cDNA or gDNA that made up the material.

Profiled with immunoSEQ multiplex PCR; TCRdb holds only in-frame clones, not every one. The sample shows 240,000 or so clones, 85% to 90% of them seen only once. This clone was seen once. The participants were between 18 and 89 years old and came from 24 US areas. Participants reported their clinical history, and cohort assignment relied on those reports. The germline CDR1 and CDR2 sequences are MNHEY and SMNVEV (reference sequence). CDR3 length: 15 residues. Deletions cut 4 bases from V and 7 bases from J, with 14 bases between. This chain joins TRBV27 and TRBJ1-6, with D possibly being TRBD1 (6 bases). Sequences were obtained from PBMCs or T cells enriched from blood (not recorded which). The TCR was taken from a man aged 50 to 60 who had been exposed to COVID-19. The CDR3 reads CASSSVTGGNSPLHF. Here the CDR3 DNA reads TGTGCCAGCAGTTCTGTAACTGGGGGCAATTCACCCCTCCACTTT.